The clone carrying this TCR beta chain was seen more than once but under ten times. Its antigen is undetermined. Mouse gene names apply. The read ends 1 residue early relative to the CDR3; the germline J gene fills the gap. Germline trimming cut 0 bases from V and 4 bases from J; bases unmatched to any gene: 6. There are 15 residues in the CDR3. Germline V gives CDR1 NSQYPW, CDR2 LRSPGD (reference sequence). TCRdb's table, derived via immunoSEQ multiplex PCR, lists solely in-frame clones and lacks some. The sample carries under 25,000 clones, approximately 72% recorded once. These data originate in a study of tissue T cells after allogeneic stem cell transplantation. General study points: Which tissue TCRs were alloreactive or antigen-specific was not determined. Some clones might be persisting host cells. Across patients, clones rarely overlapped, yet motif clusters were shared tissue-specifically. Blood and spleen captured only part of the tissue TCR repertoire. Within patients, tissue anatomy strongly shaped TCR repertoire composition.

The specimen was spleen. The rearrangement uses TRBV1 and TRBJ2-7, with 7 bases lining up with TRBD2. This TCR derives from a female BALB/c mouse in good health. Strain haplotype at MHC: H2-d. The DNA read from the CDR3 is TGCACCTGCAGTGCAGATCTAGGACTGGTGTATGAACAGTAC. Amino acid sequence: CTCSADLGLVYEQY. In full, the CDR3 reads CTCSADLGLVYEQYF.